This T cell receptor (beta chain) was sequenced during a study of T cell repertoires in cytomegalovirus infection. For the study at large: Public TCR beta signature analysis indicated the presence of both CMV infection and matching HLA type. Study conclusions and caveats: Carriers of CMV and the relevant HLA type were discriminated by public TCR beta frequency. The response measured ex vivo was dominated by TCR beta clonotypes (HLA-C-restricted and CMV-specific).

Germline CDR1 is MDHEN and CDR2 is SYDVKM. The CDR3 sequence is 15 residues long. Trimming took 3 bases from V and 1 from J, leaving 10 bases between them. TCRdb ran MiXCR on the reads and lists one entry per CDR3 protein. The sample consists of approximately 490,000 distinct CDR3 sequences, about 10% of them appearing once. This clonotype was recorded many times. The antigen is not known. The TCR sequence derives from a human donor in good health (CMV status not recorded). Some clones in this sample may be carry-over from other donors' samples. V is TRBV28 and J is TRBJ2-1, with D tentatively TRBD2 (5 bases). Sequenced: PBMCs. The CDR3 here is CASSFMSGSYNEQFF. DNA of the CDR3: TGTGCCAGCAGTTTCATGTCGGGATCCTACAATGAGCAGTTCTTC.